This TCR beta chain was sequenced in a study of blood T cell repertoires in COVID-19. Per the original data handling: The assay estimated nucleated cells by amplifying reference gene primers. Using immunoSEQ multiplex PCR, the repertoire was profiled, and TCRdb retains in-frame clones only, with some absent. V, J and clone size are taken as reported in that table, and D and trimming were inferred from the DNA itself. The data show 150,000 to 200,000 clones, with around nine tenths seen just once and roughly 3.7% held by the top ten. The CDR3 runs to 17 residues. Trimming cost V 3 bases and J 7 bases; bases outside gene matches: 12. CDR1 is WSHSY and CDR2 is SAAADI in the germline V gene.

The rearrangement uses TRBV10-2 and TRBJ1-4, with TRBD1 identical over 9 bases. Input material: peripheral blood. The clonotype was recovered from a man between 18 and 35 years old with active or convalescent COVID-19. This CDR3 is CASSDRLSGTGLEKLFF. The CDR3 bases are TGCGCCAGCAGTGACCGTTTGAGTGGGACAGGGCTTGAAAAACTGTTTTTT.